The clone carrying this T cell receptor (beta chain) was seen more than once but under ten times. Antigen specificity is unknown. Mouse germline and gene names are used. The read halts 1 residue ahead of the CDR3 end, with the missing end drawn from the germline J gene. The data were taken from a study of tissue T cells after allogeneic stem cell transplantation. Study observations and caveats: In patients and mice, blood and spleen missed much of tissue repertoire. The patient cohort was small and clinically heterogeneous, with limited sampling depth. TCR repertoires tracked anatomic similarity, regardless of disease or transplant status.

The time point is: mouse harvest day 7 after allogeneic transplant. The graft held 10^6 splenic CD5+ T cells and 10^7 T-cell-depleted bone marrow cells. Tissues came from B6→BALB/c major-mismatch GVHD mice at day 7 or 14. V shed 2 bases, J shed 5 bases, and the junction held 2 bases outside the gene matches. Germline CDR1 GFQATS, CDR2 STVNSAI. The CDR3 extends over 12 amino acids. Produced via immunoSEQ multiplex PCR; TCRdb's table is partial and in-frame only. The table includes 6,500 to 7,000 clones, 50% detected once. The chain links TRBV20 to TRBJ2-7; TRBD1 matches 8 bases. The origin of this receptor is a female BALB/c mouse given C57BL/6 T cells with graft-versus-host disease after an allogeneic hematopoietic cell transplant. The specimen sequenced was gut tissue. Here the CDR3 reads CGARQGANEQYF. The part of the CDR3 DNA that was read is TGTGGTGCTAGGCAGGGGGCGAATGAACAGTAC.